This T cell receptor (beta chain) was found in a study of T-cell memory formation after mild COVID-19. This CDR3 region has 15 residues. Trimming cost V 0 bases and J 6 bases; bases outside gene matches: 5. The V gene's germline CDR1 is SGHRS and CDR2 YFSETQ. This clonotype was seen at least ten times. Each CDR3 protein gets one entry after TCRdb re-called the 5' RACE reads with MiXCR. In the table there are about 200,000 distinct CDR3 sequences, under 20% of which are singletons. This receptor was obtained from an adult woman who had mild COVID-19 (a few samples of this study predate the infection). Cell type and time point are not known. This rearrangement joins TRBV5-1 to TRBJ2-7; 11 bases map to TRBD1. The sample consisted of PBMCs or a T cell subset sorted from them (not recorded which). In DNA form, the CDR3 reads TGCGCCAGCAGCTTGGACGGACAGGGGGCTCGCGAGCAGTACTTC. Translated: CASSLDGQGAREQYF.